Below are 3 T cell receptor beta chains sequenced from a single sample in a study of blood T cell repertoires in COVID-19. Clones were read by immunoSEQ multiplex PCR, and TCRdb kept only the in-frame ones, dropping some. The sample records fewer than 85,000 clones, about 68% being singletons. The specimen was peripheral blood. The receptors were sampled from a woman between 70 and 85 years old with acute or convalescent COVID-19.

There are a few counts of this clone. This sequence joins TRBV20-1 and TRBJ1-2; D gene unclear. V lost 5 bases and J lost 3, with 4 bases in between. Germline CDR1 is DFQATT and CDR2 is SNEGSKA (reference sequence). The CDR3 extends over 10 amino acids. CDR3 amino acids: CSALDYGYTF. The CDR3 nucleotides read TGCAGTGCTCTAGACTATGGCTACACCTTC.

The V call is TRBV6-1, the J call TRBJ1-2; 10 bases match TRBD1. The V gene end was trimmed by 3 bases and the J gene end by 6 bases; junction bases not matched to a gene: 4. This CDR3 is built from 14 residues. Germline V CDR1 and CDR2: MNHNS, SASEGT. CDR3 in amino acids: CASSDRDRGDGYTF. The DNA for the CDR3 is TGTGCCAGCAGTGACCGGGACAGGGGCGATGGCTACACCTTC.

The CDR3 protein is CASSLVGGPYNEQFF. Written as DNA, the CDR3 is TGTGCCAGCAGCTTAGTAGGGGGCCCCTACAATGAGCAGTTCTTC. The chain combines TRBV11-2 with TRBJ2-1, with 7 bases identical to TRBD1. This CDR3 has 15 residues. Germline lookup yields CDR1 SGHAT and CDR2 FQNNGV. V lost 1 base and J lost 2; bases outside the gene matches: 2.